This TCR beta chain was sequenced in a study of cytomegalovirus exposure and HLA in healthy donors. PCR was performed using 60 Vbeta and 13 Jbeta primers. Using immunoSEQ multiplex PCR, the repertoire was profiled, and TCRdb retains in-frame clones only, with some absent. The top ten clones hold approximately 6.3% of a sample with about 150,000 clones, roughly 80% of them seen once. The TCR comes from a woman aged 40 to 50 in good health and CMV-seropositive. Sequencing was carried out using PBMCs.

CDR3 amino acids: CASSLAGLEQETQYF. The CDR3 DNA is TGTGCCAGCAGCTTGGCGGGACTAGAGCAAGAGACCCAGTACTTC. J is TRBJ2-5 and V is TRBV5-5; TRBD2 matches 8 bases. This CDR3 contains 15 residues. The germline gives CDR1 SGHKS, CDR2 YYEKEE (reference sequence). With 0 bases clipped from V and 2 bases from J, the junction kept 3 bases outside the gene matches.